In its sample, the clone carrying this T cell receptor beta chain was seen many times. Antigen: not known. Through a sample-barcoded 5' primer and a J-beta primer mix, a second PCR was run for roughly 7 to 11 cycles. TCRdb re-called the 5' RACE reads with MiXCR, one entry per CDR3 protein. The data hold around 670,000 distinct CDR3 sequences, with around 31% observed a single time. The data derive from a study of blood T cells in healthy people across ages. CDR3 length equals 14 residues. The V gene end was trimmed by 6 bases and the J gene end by 4 bases; junction bases not matched to a gene: 8. CDR1 is SGHTA, CDR2 FQGNSA, per germline. Findings and limits, study-wide: Unsorted PBMCs blocked a conclusive comparison of naive and antigen-experienced cells.

The rearrangement uses TRBV7-2 and TRBJ2-5; TRBD2 aligns across 7 bases. The receptor comes from a woman of 80 years or more in good health. The sequencing sample was made of blood. The DNA for the CDR3 is TGTGCCAGCAGACCAGACTGGGGGGGAGAGACCCAGTACTTC. Its protein product is CASRPDWGGETQYF.